This TCR beta chain was found in a study of blood T cell repertoires in COVID-19. Study summary: Both acute and convalescent COVID-19 samples were obtained from the United States, Italy and Spain. The cDNA or gDNA used as material had been derived from T cells, B-cell-depleted T cells, or PBMCs.

In the authors' workflow: Estimation of nucleated cell counts was performed using reference gene primer amplification. Measured with immunoSEQ multiplex PCR; TCRdb has only the in-frame clones, and not every one. That table is the source of V, J and clone size, and D and trimming were worked out from the DNA. The repertoire holds about 62,000 clones, roughly 88% seen once, with 1% to 1.5% in the top ten. The junction had 10 bases not matched to a gene; V was cut back by 2 bases and J by 4 bases. The CDR3 spans 17 residues. Germline values: CDR1 LGHDT, CDR2 YNNKEL (reference sequence). The chain uses TRBV3-1 (or the pseudogene TRBV3-2) and TRBJ1-1; 10 nucleotides agree with TRBD1. Sequencing was carried out using peripheral blood. This TCR was recovered from a woman aged 80 or older with acute or convalescent COVID-19. This chain's CDR3 is CASSQWDRGGGVTEAFF. The CDR3 nucleotides read TGTGCCAGCAGCCAATGGGACAGGGGTGGCGGAGTCACTGAAGCTTTCTTT.